The clone carrying this TCR beta chain was detected only a few times. Its antigen is not known. After removal of 6 bases from V and 2 bases from J, the junction contained 7 bases not matched to a gene. CDR3 length: 16 amino acids. Germline CDR1 reads KGHDR; CDR2 reads SFDVKD. These data belong to a study of T cell repertoires in cytomegalovirus infection. Across the study: Epitope selection comprised recently identified HLA-C-restricted CMV epitopes and well-studied HLA-B-restricted CMV epitopes. Indications of both CMV infection and matching HLA type were provided by public TCR beta signatures.

General study points: Dominant in the ex vivo response were TCR beta clonotypes restricted by HLA-C and specific for CMV. Identification of carriers of CMV plus the relevant HLA was performed using cumulative public TCR beta family frequency.

TCRdb passed the reads through MiXCR, listing each CDR3 protein once. Of approximately 730,000 distinct CDR3 sequences in the sample, 33% were seen once. The receptor was isolated from a human donor in good health (CMV status not recorded). Some clones in this sample may be carry-over from other donors' samples. The chain uses TRBV24-1 and TRBJ2-3; TRBD2 matches 10 bases. The sample in question was cultured PBMCs, obtained from culture after CMV antigen stimulation. This CDR3 is CATSSSTSGATDTQYF. The CDR3 coding sequence is TGTGCCACCAGTTCAAGTACTAGCGGGGCCACAGATACGCAGTATTTT.